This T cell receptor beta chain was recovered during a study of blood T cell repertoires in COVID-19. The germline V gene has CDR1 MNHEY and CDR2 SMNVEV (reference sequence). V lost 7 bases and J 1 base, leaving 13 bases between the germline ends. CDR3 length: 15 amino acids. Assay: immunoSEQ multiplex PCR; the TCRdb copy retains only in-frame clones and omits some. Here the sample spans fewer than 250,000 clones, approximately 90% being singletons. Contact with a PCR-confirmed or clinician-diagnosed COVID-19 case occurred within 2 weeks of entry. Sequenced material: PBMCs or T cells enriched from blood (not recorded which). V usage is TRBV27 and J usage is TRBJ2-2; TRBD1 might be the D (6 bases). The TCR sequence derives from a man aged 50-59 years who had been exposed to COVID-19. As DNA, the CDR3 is TGTGCCAGCATGCTGGGGGCCTGGAACACCGGGGAGCTGTTTTTT. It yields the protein CASMLGAWNTGELFF.